These T cell receptor beta chains were read from a single sample in a study of blood T cell repertoires in COVID-19. Assay used: immunoSEQ multiplex PCR; TCRdb lists only in-frame clones, some missing. The profile shows roughly 80,000 clones, around 83% of them singletons. The sequenced sample was peripheral blood. The receptors were gathered from a man over 45 with acute or convalescent COVID-19. The CDR3 runs from the conserved cysteine through the conserved F or W. D genes are given only for firm matches. Not all rows give a size; the values are once, few, many and, for expanded clones, a class.

V gene	clone size	J gene	D gene	CDR3 protein	CDR3 DNA
TRBV4-3	few	TRBJ1-6	TRBD1	CASSHPGTGNSPLHF	TGCGCCAGCAGCCATCCCGGGACAGGGAATTCACCCCTCCACTTT
TRBV4-1	NA	TRBJ1-2	TRBD1	CASSLGTGVEYGYTF	TGCGCCAGCAGCTTAGGGACAGGGGTGGAATATGGCTACACCTTC
TRBV10-3	few	TRBJ1-2	NA	CAISAGEGGYTF	TGTGCCATCAGTGCAGGGGAGGGTGGCTACACCTTC
TRBV29-1	NA	TRBJ1-1	NA	CSVLGGMNTEAFF	TGCAGCGTTCTGGGGGGGATGAACACTGAAGCTTTCTTT
TRBV12-3/TRBV12-4	NA	TRBJ1-2	NA	CASTFRAGGYTF	TGTGCCAGCACCTTCAGGGCTGGTGGCTACACCTTC
TRBV7-9	NA	TRBJ1-6	NA	CASSLVAPNSPLHF	TGTGCCAGCAGCTTAGTGGCCCCGAATTCACCCCTCCACTTT
TRBV6-5	NA	TRBJ1-3	NA	CASSYSGLLSGNTIYF	TGTGCCAGCAGTTATTCGGGACTTCTCTCTGGAAACACCATATATTTT
TRBV27	NA	TRBJ2-4	TRBD2	CASSLLTPPTSGRTLAKNIQYF	TGTGCCAGCAGTTTATTGACGCCCCCGACTAGCGGGAGGACCTTAGCCAAAAACATTCAGTACTTC
TRBV3-1/TRBV3-2	NA	TRBJ2-7	TRBD2	CASRLAGGLAYEQYF	TGTGCCAGCCGACTAGCGGGGGGTCTAGCCTACGAGCAGTACTTC
TRBV12-2	NA	TRBJ2-5	NA	CASRQRGGKTQYF	TGTGCAAGTCGACAGCGGGGGGGAAAGACCCAGTACTTC